A selection of T cell receptor beta chains follows, all from one sample in a study of CD8+ T cells in alopecia areata. The repertoire was sequenced with immunoSEQ multiplex PCR; TCRdb's copy has only in-frame clones and lacks some. The sample has 170,000 or so clones, around 63% seen once. The material was CD4+ T cells sorted from blood, obtained at week 0. These receptors were obtained from a human donor with alopecia areata. Each CDR3 is given with its conserved first and last residue. Fields, in order: V gene, J gene, D gene, clone size, CDR3 protein, CDR3 DNA. The D gene is left open where the match is weak. Size is omitted from some rows. Given values are once, few, many or a class for expanded clones.

v_gene: TRBV6-5
j_gene: TRBJ1-1
d_gene: -
abundance: -
CDR3aa: CASSNRAEAFF
CDR3nt: TGTGCCAGCAGTAACAGGGCTGAAGCTTTCTTT

v_gene: TRBV4-1
j_gene: TRBJ2-3
d_gene: TRBD2
abundance: few
CDR3aa: CASSLQGTSGSDTQYF
CDR3nt: TGCGCCAGCAGCCTCCAAGGGACTAGCGGCTCAGATACGCAGTATTTT

v_gene: TRBV29-1
j_gene: TRBJ2-1
d_gene: -
abundance: -
CDR3aa: CSVEGGGPRNEQFF
CDR3nt: TGCAGCGTTGAAGGCGGGGGCCCGAGGAATGAGCAGTTCTTC

v_gene: TRBV15
j_gene: TRBJ2-7
d_gene: -
abundance: -
CDR3aa: CATSRPNYEQYF
CDR3nt: TGTGCCACCAGCAGGCCGAACTACGAGCAGTACTTC

v_gene: TRBV9
j_gene: TRBJ1-1
d_gene: -
abundance: -
CDR3aa: CASSARQDPNTEAFF
CDR3nt: TGTGCCAGCAGCGCCCGACAGGACCCGAACACTGAAGCTTTCTTT

v_gene: TRBV9
j_gene: TRBJ2-7
d_gene: TRBD2
abundance: few
CDR3aa: CASSPETSGARRWRYEQYF
CDR3nt: TGTGCCAGCAGCCCAGAGACTAGCGGGGCCCGCCGGTGGAGGTACGAGCAGTACTTC

v_gene: TRBV29-1
j_gene: TRBJ2-7
d_gene: -
abundance: few
CDR3aa: CSVRGRQSYEQYF
CDR3nt: TGCAGCGTTAGGGGGAGACAGTCCTACGAGCAGTACTTC

v_gene: TRBV30
j_gene: TRBJ2-1
d_gene: -
abundance: few
CDR3aa: CAWNFRRNEQFF
CDR3nt: TGTGCCTGGAATTTTAGAAGGAATGAGCAGTTCTTC

v_gene: TRBV29-1
j_gene: TRBJ2-3
d_gene: -
abundance: -
CDR3aa: CSVSDTDTQYF
CDR3nt: TGCAGCGTCTCGGATACAGATACGCAGTATTTT

v_gene: TRBV25-1
j_gene: TRBJ2-5
d_gene: TRBD2
abundance: once
CDR3aa: CASSGGGTSQYF
CDR3nt: TGTGCCAGCAGTGGCGGGGGGACTTCCCAGTACTTC

v_gene: TRBV10-3
j_gene: TRBJ2-1
d_gene: TRBD2
abundance: -
CDR3aa: CAISDHGRNNEQFF
CDR3nt: TGTGCCATCAGTGATCACGGGAGGAACAATGAGCAGTTCTTC

v_gene: TRBV2
j_gene: TRBJ2-7
d_gene: -
abundance: -
CDR3aa: CASSNGGAKYEQYF
CDR3nt: TGTGCCAGCAGCAATGGAGGGGCCAAGTACGAGCAGTACTTC

v_gene: TRBV19
j_gene: TRBJ1-6
d_gene: TRBD1
abundance: few
CDR3aa: CASSRDSNSPLHF
CDR3nt: TGTGCCAGTAGTAGGGACAGTAATTCACCCCTCCACTTT

v_gene: TRBV27
j_gene: TRBJ1-1
d_gene: -
abundance: -
CDR3aa: CASSFSPFDLNTEAFF
CDR3nt: TGTGCCAGCAGTTTTAGCCCTTTCGACTTGAACACTGAAGCTTTCTTT

v_gene: TRBV29-1
j_gene: TRBJ1-1
d_gene: -
abundance: -
CDR3aa: CSVGHSENTEAFF
CDR3nt: TGCAGCGTTGGCCACAGCGAGAACACTGAAGCTTTCTTT

v_gene: TRBV29-1
j_gene: TRBJ1-1
d_gene: TRBD1
abundance: once
CDR3aa: CSVEEGASEAFF
CDR3nt: TGCAGCGTTGAGGAGGGGGCTAGTGAAGCTTTCTTT

v_gene: TRBV29-1
j_gene: TRBJ2-3
d_gene: -
abundance: -
CDR3aa: CSVERQALGSDTQYF
CDR3nt: TGCAGCGTTGAGCGTCAGGCCCTGGGGTCAGATACGCAGTATTTT

v_gene: TRBV7-2
j_gene: TRBJ1-2
d_gene: TRBD1
abundance: -
CDR3aa: CASSPGQGAVGYTF
CDR3nt: TGTGCCAGCAGCCCGGGACAGGGGGCGGTTGGCTACACCTTC

v_gene: TRBV9
j_gene: TRBJ1-1
d_gene: -
abundance: few
CDR3aa: CASSGSGTEAFF
CDR3nt: TGTGCCAGCAGCGGCTCGGGCACTGAAGCTTTCTTT

v_gene: TRBV6-1
j_gene: TRBJ1-2
d_gene: -
abundance: few
CDR3aa: CASSEVGGYTF
CDR3nt: TGTGCCAGCAGTGAAGTCGGTGGCTACACCTTC

v_gene: TRBV9
j_gene: TRBJ2-4
d_gene: -
abundance: -
CDR3aa: CASSVTAGVGKNIQYF
CDR3nt: TGTGCCAGCAGCGTAACCGCAGGGGTGGGCAAAAACATTCAGTACTTC